The 26 T cell receptor beta chains below come from one sample, sequenced in a study of shared clonotypes between healthy human individuals. The method was immunoSEQ multiplex PCR; TCRdb's version includes in-frame clones alone and lacks a portion of them. The sample has fewer than 2.5 million clones, 80% to 95% seen once. The sample taken for sequencing was naive CD4+ T cells from PBMCs. Documented subset: CD45RA+ positively selected. The receptors here all came from a man between 18 and 35 years old in good health. Some clones in this sample may be carry-over from other donors' samples.

The chain carries TRBV30 and TRBJ1-5, with TRBD1 matching 7 bases. Per the germline V gene, CDR1 is GTSNPN and CDR2 is SVGIG (reference sequence). The trim removed 5 bases at V and 5 bases at J, leaving 9 bases unmatched. The CDR3 is 14 residues long. CDR3: CAWGSDRVYQPQHF. DNA of the CDR3: TGTGCCTGGGGGTCCGACAGGGTGTATCAGCCCCAGCATTTT.

The gene calls are TRBV9 and TRBJ2-2; D not certain. The V gene's germline CDR1 is SGDLS and CDR2 YYNGEE. V gave up 4 bases and J gave up 4 bases, with 11 bases separating them. CDR3 size: 14 residues. CDR3 coding DNA: TGTGCCAGCAGCCCCCGGTTAACCACCGGGGAGCTGTTTTTT. It is translated as CASSPRLTTGELFF.

This chain joins TRBV9 and TRBJ1-4, with D perhaps matching TRBD1 (5 bases). Germline loops: CDR1 SGDLS, CDR2 YYNGEE. Trimming pared 0 bases from V and 5 bases from J, leaving 14 bases between. This CDR3 comprises 16 residues. DNA for the CDR3: TGTGCCAGCAGCGTAGCTGGTATGGCAGGGAATGAAAAACTGTTTTTT. Translation: CASSVAGMAGNEKLFF.

The chain combines TRBV2 with TRBJ1-1; 9 nucleotides match TRBD1. CDR1 SNHLY and CDR2 FYNNEI come from the germline V gene. The V segment lost 5 bases and the J segment 2 bases; nucleotides outside the gene matches: 6. The length of the CDR3 is 15 residues. CDR3 DNA sequence: TGTGCCAGCAGTCTTCTAACAGGGGGCAACACTGAAGCTTTCTTT. As protein: CASSLLTGGNTEAFF.

Worth noting for this clone: This sample also contains other DNA sequences that code for the same CDR3. The genes are TRBV6-5 and TRBJ2-7; D uncertain. V was trimmed by 0 bases and J by 2 bases, leaving 8 bases between them. In germline, CDR1 is MNHEY, CDR2 SVGAGI. The CDR3 extends over 14 amino acids. The CDR3 spells CASSYSTGTYEQYF. The CDR3 bases are TGTGCCAGCAGTTACTCCACGGGCACCTACGAGCAGTACTTC.

This clone was counted only a few times. This chain connects TRBV30 to TRBJ1-5; tentative D call: TRBD1 (5 bases). Germline V CDR1 and CDR2: GTSNPN, SVGIG (reference sequence). The CDR3 spans 13 residues. Trimming took off 3 bases at V and 4 bases at J, with 10 bases between the two ends. The CDR3 here is CAWSTQVNQPQHF. Here the CDR3 DNA reads TGTGCCTGGAGCACACAGGTGAATCAGCCCCAGCATTTT.

The chain combines TRBV5-5 with TRBJ2-5; 15 nucleotides agree with TRBD2. Germline-derived CDR1 and CDR2 are SGHKS and YYEKEE (reference sequence). This CDR3 comprises 16 residues. After removal of 4 bases from V and 2 bases from J, the junction contained 3 bases not matched to a gene. The CDR3 loop is CASSRGLAGGQETQYF. CDR3 bases: TGTGCCAGCAGCCGCGGACTAGCGGGAGGGCAAGAGACCCAGTACTTC.

The V and J genes are TRBV19 and TRBJ1-1; TRBD1 matches at 7 bases. The trim removed 4 bases at V and 0 bases at J, leaving 11 bases unmatched. CDR1 is LNHDA and CDR2 is SQIVND in the germline V gene (reference sequence). CDR3 size: 17 residues. Here the CDR3 DNA reads TGTGCCAGTAGTACCAAAGGACCGGGACAGATGAACACTGAAGCTTTCTTT. Translation gives CASSTKGPGQMNTEAFF.

This chain uses TRBV2 with TRBJ1-1, with 9 positions matching TRBD1. J gave up 0 bases and V 3 bases, and 5 bases lay outside the gene matches. The CDR3 extends over 16 amino acids. Per the germline V gene, CDR1 is SNHLY and CDR2 is FYNNEI. The CDR3 region has the DNA TGTGCCAGCAGTGAGGGAACAGGGGGCATGAACACTGAAGCTTTCTTT. Translating it yields CASSEGTGGMNTEAFF.

In this sample, this clone turned up a few times. For the CDR3, the DNA is TGTGCCAGCAGGACGGAAATGAACACTGAAGCTTTCTTT. The encoded protein is CASRTEMNTEAFF. The genes are TRBV7-8 and TRBJ1-1; no clear D. Germline assignment: CDR1 SGHVS and CDR2 FQNEAQ. This CDR3 has 13 amino acids. Trimming removed 6 bases at V and 0 bases at J, with 8 bases between.

This chain links TRBV5-1 with TRBJ2-7; weak D call: TRBD1 (5 bases). This CDR3 region has 15 residues. Trimming shortened V by 0 bases and J by 4 bases, and 14 bases separated the two germline ends. CDR1 is SGHRS, CDR2 YFSETQ, per germline. The CDR3 DNA sequence: TGCGCCAGCAGCTTGGTCCAGGGTGGTGGGTACGAGCAGTACTTC. It encodes CASSLVQGGGYEQYF.

This clone was counted a few times. The chain uses TRBV28 and TRBJ1-2, with D unclear. The CDR3 runs to 14 residues. The germline CDR1 and CDR2 sequences are MDHEN and SYDVKM. Trimming shortened V by 4 bases and J by 7 bases, and 16 bases separated the two germline ends. CDR3 residues: CASSSTTFGSGYTF. CDR3 nucleotide sequence: TGTGCCAGCAGTTCGACAACGTTCGGTTCTGGCTACACCTTC.

The rearrangement links TRBV18 to TRBJ2-5, with 10 bases lining up with TRBD2. CDR1 and CDR2 (germline): KGHSH, LQKENI. This CDR3 spans 16 amino acids. The trim removed 1 base at V and 5 bases at J, leaving 7 bases unmatched. The CDR3 spells CASSPLLAGALETQYF. The DNA of the CDR3 is TGTGCCAGCTCACCACTTCTAGCGGGAGCCCTGGAGACCCAGTACTTC.

This chain uses TRBV15 with TRBJ2-5; the match to TRBD1 covers 8 bases. The CDR3 runs to 17 residues. The V segment lost 2 bases and the J segment 5 bases; nucleotides outside the gene matches: 13. The germline V gene encodes CDR1 LNHNV and CDR2 YYDKDF (reference sequence). CDR3 sequence: CATSRSRTGFGGETQYF. DNA of the CDR3: TGTGCCACCAGCAGATCCCGGACAGGGTTCGGGGGCGAGACCCAGTACTTC.

This chain links TRBV11-2 with TRBJ1-3; D not certain. CDR3 length equals 14 residues. Germline CDR1 and CDR2: SGHAT and FQNNGV. V was cut by 1 base and J by 0 bases, with 4 bases left in between. The CDR3 DNA reads as TGTGCCAGCAGCTTAGGTCTCTCTGGAAACACCATATATTTT. Translating gives CASSLGLSGNTIYF.

This chain links TRBV2 with TRBJ2-7; TRBD2 is a possible D gene (5 bases). The CDR3 runs to 14 residues. Trimming removed 7 bases at V and 0 bases at J, with 13 bases between. Germline V lookup: CDR1 SNHLY, CDR2 FYNNEI. The CDR3 DNA reads as TGTGCCAGCATGGGTAGCGTAAGCTCCTACGAGCAGTACTTC. Amino acids: CASMGSVSSYEQYF.

A note on this clone: The sample carries other DNA sequences with the same CDR3. This sequence joins TRBV5-1 and TRBJ2-2; no clear D gene. CDR3 length: 14 residues. The ends were cut back, 2 bases at V and 1 base at J, with 6 bases in the middle. CDR1 SGHRS and CDR2 YFSETQ come from the germline V gene. The CDR3 here is CASSLARNTGELFF. For the CDR3, the DNA is TGCGCCAGCAGCTTAGCTCGGAACACCGGGGAGCTGTTTTTT.

The J gene is TRBJ2-3, the V gene TRBV7-6; 9 bases line up with TRBD2. This CDR3 region has 16 residues. The V and J ends lost 2 bases and 7 bases, in that order; junction bases with no gene match: 10. CDR1 SGHVS and CDR2 FNYEAQ come from the germline V gene. The CDR3 DNA sequence: TGTGCCAGCAGCTTATTCCCCGGGACTAGCAGAAATACGCAGTATTTT. Its protein is CASSLFPGTSRNTQYF.

Details on this clone: Other DNA sequences in the same sample also yield this CDR3. This chain connects TRBV18 to TRBJ2-3; D not resolved. The germline CDR1 and CDR2 sequences are KGHSH and LQKENI. Trimming cost V 2 bases and J 0 bases, with 3 bases left between them. The CDR3 runs to 13 residues. The CDR3 DNA reads TGTGCCAGCTCACCAGTGAGCACAGATACGCAGTATTTT. Its protein product is CASSPVSTDTQYF.

The V and J genes are TRBV28 and TRBJ2-5; D call uncertain. The CDR3 extends over 14 amino acids. Trimming left V 6 bases short and J 4 bases short, with 15 bases between. Per germline, CDR1 MDHEN and CDR2 SYDVKM. CDR3 sequence reads: CASSIHKLRETQYF. Here the CDR3 DNA reads TGTGCCAGCAGCATCCATAAACTTCGAGAGACCCAGTACTTC. Supplemented by reference TRBV28 and TRBJ2-5, the full variable domain reads DVKVTQSSRYLVKRTGEKVFLECVQDMDHENMFWYRQDPGLGLRLIYFSYDVKMKEKGDIPEGYSVSREKKERFSLILESASTNQTSMYLCASSIHKLRETQYFGPGTRLLVL.

This clone was observed a few times. The CDR3 spells CASSPRRRENTFF. The CDR3 region has the DNA TGTGCCAGCAGCCCCCGCCGACGAGAAAATACTTTCTTT. The chain has TRBV12-1 and TRBJ1-1. TRBV12-1 is designated a pseudogene. This CDR3 comprises 13 residues.

The chain carries TRBV18 and TRBJ2-7; the match to TRBD2 covers 8 bases. CDR1 is KGHSH, CDR2 LQKENI, per germline. V was pared by 2 bases and J by 9 bases, with 9 bases of the junction left unmatched. CDR3 size: 14 residues. The CDR3 here is CASSPSGTSEGQYF. As DNA, the CDR3 is TGTGCCAGCTCACCATCCGGGACTAGTGAAGGGCAGTACTTC.

The rearrangement joins TRBV19 to TRBJ1-1, with unresolved D. Germline CDR1 is LNHDA and CDR2 is SQIVND (reference sequence). The CDR3 consists of 14 residues. Trimming removed 2 bases from V and 0 bases from J, with 7 bases in between. In nucleotides, the CDR3 is TGTGCCAGTAGTATATCTGGTATGAACACTGAAGCTTTCTTT. The encoded protein is CASSISGMNTEAFF.

This clone was detected once. CDR3 in DNA: TGTGCCAGCAAGACAGGGTTTCTTAATTCACCCCTCCACTTT. Translating it yields CASKTGFLNSPLHF. The chain employs TRBV2 and TRBJ1-6, with 7 bases lining up with TRBD1. Germline trimming cut 7 bases from V and 6 bases from J; bases unmatched to any gene: 6. CDR3 length equals 14 residues. Germline values: CDR1 SNHLY, CDR2 FYNNEI.

This clone was detected only once. J is TRBJ1-1 and V is TRBV6-6; D gene uncertain. The CDR3 totals 16 residues. The germline V gene encodes CDR1 MNHNY and CDR2 SVGAGI (reference sequence). Trimming cost V 3 bases and J 1 base, with 15 bases left between them. The CDR3 DNA reads as TGTGCCAGCAGTTATTTCGGGGTAGATGAGAACACTGAAGCTTTCTTT. Its protein is CASSYFGVDENTEAFF.

V usage is TRBV27 and J usage is TRBJ2-1; 10 positions match TRBD2. The junction had 12 bases not matched to a gene; V was cut back by 2 bases and J by 8 bases. This CDR3 is built from 17 residues. The V gene's germline CDR1 is MNHEY and CDR2 SMNVEV (reference sequence). The CDR3 protein is CASSLRSAKREGDEQFF. DNA of the CDR3: TGTGCCAGCAGTTTAAGATCTGCGAAGCGGGAGGGGGATGAGCAGTTCTTC.